Presented here are 20 T cell receptor beta chains from one specimen sequenced in a study of T cell responses to AZD1222 COVID-19 vaccine. Profiling relied on immunoSEQ multiplex PCR, and the TCRdb table lists in-frame clones only, not all of them. Of about 84,000 clones in the sample, roughly 87% were seen once. The source was peripheral blood, collected on day 0 of AZD1222 vaccination. These TCRs come from an adult in good health.

This chain connects TRBV6-2 or TRBV6-3 to TRBJ1-1, with a weak D call TRBD1 (5 bases). The germline V gene encodes CDR1 MNHEY and CDR2 SVGEGT. The V gene lost 5 bases and the J gene lost 2 bases, with 18 bases spanning the gap. This CDR3 has 16 residues. The CDR3 here is CASSKMLGTGNTEAFF. CDR3 DNA sequence: TGTGCCAGCAGTAAAATGTTAGGGACGGGCAACACTGAAGCTTTCTTT.

The V gene is TRBV30, the J gene TRBJ2-7, with TRBD2 matching 14 bases. Trimming cost V 0 bases and J 6 bases; bases outside gene matches: 4. The CDR3 has 15 amino acids. Per germline, CDR1 GTSNPN and CDR2 SVGIG (reference sequence). This chain's CDR3 is CAWSVQGLAGVEQYF. CDR3 DNA sequence: TGTGCCTGGAGTGTACAGGGACTAGCGGGAGTCGAGCAGTACTTC.

This chain links TRBV18 with TRBJ1-4; TRBD1 agrees at 7 bases. The CDR3 is 16 residues long. Looked up from germline, CDR1 is KGHSH and CDR2 is LQKENI. The V and J ends lost 6 bases and 0 bases, in that order; junction bases with no gene match: 7. CDR3 residues: CASSITTGATNEKLFF. The CDR3 coding sequence is TGTGCCAGCTCGATCACAACAGGGGCAACTAATGAAAAACTGTTTTTT.

J is TRBJ2-5 and V is TRBV10-3; 15 positions match TRBD2. V lost 4 bases and J lost 5; bases outside the gene matches: 8. This CDR3 has 17 amino acids. Germline loops: CDR1 ENHRY, CDR2 SYGVKD. CDR3 DNA sequence: TGTGCCATCAGTGCGGGTAGGACTAGCGGGAGGGAGGAGACCCAGTACTTC. As protein: CAISAGRTSGREETQYF.

The chain couples TRBV29-1 to TRBJ1-1; D possibly corresponds to TRBD1 (5 bases). V was trimmed by 6 bases and J by 1 base, leaving 9 bases between them. Germline V gives CDR1 SQVTM, CDR2 ANQGSEA. There are 12 residues in the CDR3. CDR3 DNA sequence: TGCAGCGTCGCCGACAGGAACACTGAAGCTTTCTTT. Translated: CSVADRNTEAFF.

V gene TRBV19 combines with J gene TRBJ1-1; 8 nucleotides align to TRBD1. CDR1 and CDR2 from the germline V gene are LNHDA and SQIVND (reference sequence). CDR3 length: 14 amino acids. J was trimmed by 4 bases and V by 9 bases; bases with no gene match: 10. The CDR3: CASLLDRGGTEAFF. In DNA form, the CDR3 reads TGTGCCAGCCTTCTCGACAGGGGTGGCACTGAAGCTTTCTTT.

V gene TRBV6-1 combines with J gene TRBJ2-7, with D possibly matching TRBD2 (5 bases). V was clipped by 1 base and J by 2 bases, with 12 bases between them. Germline-derived CDR1 and CDR2 are MNHNS and SASEGT. This CDR3 comprises 15 residues. CDR3 sequence: CASSEEDSHPYEQYF. The DNA of the CDR3 is TGTGCCAGCAGTGAAGAGGACTCTCACCCCTACGAGCAGTACTTC.

The chain combines TRBV25-1 with TRBJ1-3; D remains ambiguous. Trimming cost V 11 bases and J 5 bases, with 10 bases left between them. Germline V gene lookup returns CDR1 MGHDK and CDR2 SYGVNS. This CDR3 contains 11 residues. The CDR3 DNA follows: TGTGCCTCCATTGGTAGAAACACCATATATTTT. This gives the protein CASIGRNTIYF.

V usage is TRBV18 and J usage is TRBJ1-2; D unclear. Germline V CDR1 and CDR2: KGHSH, LQKENI. V lost 3 bases, J lost 2 bases, and 4 bases lay in between. The length of the CDR3 is 12 residues. The CDR3 reads CASSPDNYGYTF. In nucleotides, the CDR3 is TGTGCCAGCTCACCCGACAACTATGGCTACACCTTC. The full variable domain, rest sourced from reference TRBV18 and TRBJ1-2, is NAGVMQNPRHLVRRRGQEARLRCSPMKGHSHVYWYRQLPEEGLKFMVYLQKENIIDESGMPKERFSAEFPKEGPSILRIQQVVRGDSAAYFCASSPDNYGYTFGSGTRLTVV.

V usage is TRBV7-9 and J usage is TRBJ1-5, with D tentatively TRBD1 (6 bases). Per the germline V gene, CDR1 is SEHNR and CDR2 is FQNEAQ (reference sequence). CDR3 length equals 12 residues. V lost 5 bases to trimming and J lost 7 bases, with 9 bases between them. CDR3 residues: CASSGGAQPQHF. In nucleotides, the CDR3 is TGTGCCAGCAGCGGGGGGGCCCAGCCCCAGCATTTT.

V is TRBV7-2 and J is TRBJ2-3, with TRBD2 matching over 9 bases. CDR1 SGHTA and CDR2 FQGNSA come from the germline V gene. The length of the CDR3 is 14 residues. The V and J ends lost 7 bases and 8 bases, in that order; junction bases with no gene match: 10. The CDR3 spells CASTRPGGLATQYF. CDR3 in DNA: TGTGCCAGCACCCGCCCTGGGGGACTAGCTACGCAGTATTTT.

The chain uses TRBV6-2 or TRBV6-3 and TRBJ1-5; 7 bases map to TRBD1. CDR1 is MNHEY, CDR2 SVGEGT, per germline. Trimming removed 0 bases from V and 3 bases from J; junction bases left unmatched: 2. This CDR3 spans 15 amino acids. The CDR3 loop reads CASSYSTGINQPQHF. As DNA, the CDR3 is TGTGCCAGCAGTTACTCGACAGGGATCAATCAGCCCCAGCATTTT.

The chain recombines TRBV20-1 with TRBJ1-1; D not resolved. There are 14 residues in the CDR3. The V gene lost 3 bases and the J gene lost 1 base, with 12 bases spanning the gap. In germline, CDR1 is DFQATT, CDR2 SNEGSKA (reference sequence). The CDR3: CSASKDRTNTEAFF. The CDR3 DNA follows: TGCAGTGCTAGTAAGGATCGCACGAACACTGAAGCTTTCTTT.

The chain links TRBV14 to TRBJ2-3; 12 bases are a match to TRBD2. V shed 6 bases, J shed 5 bases, and the junction held 3 bases outside the gene matches. This CDR3 contains 14 residues. Germline lookup yields CDR1 SGHDN and CDR2 FVKESK. CDR3 nucleotides: TGTGCCAGCAGACTAGCGGGAGGCGGAGATACGCAGTATTTT. It yields the protein CASRLAGGGDTQYF.

This sequence joins TRBV7-2 and TRBJ2-7; either TRBD1 or TRBD2 may supply D (5 bases each). The CDR3 runs to 13 residues. The V and J ends lost 5 bases and 4 bases respectively, with 12 bases between them. CDR1 is SGHTA, CDR2 FQGNSA, per germline. The CDR3 nucleotides are TGTGCCAGCAGCGAAGGGTGGGGGTACGAGCAGTACTTC. It encodes CASSEGWGYEQYF.

This clone was seen just once. This chain connects TRBV6-6 to TRBJ1-1; 10 bases fit TRBD1. This CDR3 is 12 amino acids long. Trimming took 6 bases from V and 7 from J; bases not matched to a gene: 2. CDR1 MNHNY and CDR2 SVGAGI come from the germline V gene (reference sequence). The CDR3 bases are TGTGCCAGCAGGTGGGACAGGGGTGAAGCTTTCTTT. Translation gives CASRWDRGEAFF.

V gene TRBV2 combines with J gene TRBJ1-6; unclear D gene. The CDR3 spans 14 residues. V dropped 1 base and J dropped 7 bases, with 8 bases sitting between them. The V gene's germline CDR1 is SNHLY and CDR2 FYNNEI. CDR3 in DNA: TGTGCCAGCAGTGAAGGGGTGGGCAATTCACCCCTCCACTTT. It yields the protein CASSEGVGNSPLHF.

This rearrangement joins TRBV2 to TRBJ1-2; D possibly corresponds to TRBD1 (5 bases). The germline V gene has CDR1 SNHLY and CDR2 FYNNEI. The CDR3 is made up of 13 amino acids. Trimming stripped 3 bases from V and 3 bases from J, with 8 bases between. CDR3 region: CASSDGADYGYTF. The CDR3 DNA reads as TGTGCCAGCAGTGATGGGGCGGACTATGGCTACACCTTC.

The chain joins TRBV11-2 to TRBJ1-3; D remains ambiguous. V was shortened by 1 base and J by 1 base, with 11 bases between the two germline ends. CDR1 is SGHAT, CDR2 FQNNGV, per germline. The CDR3 has 16 amino acids. The CDR3 loop reads CASSLATGRSGNTIYF. The DNA of the CDR3 is TGTGCCAGCAGCTTAGCCACGGGGAGGTCTGGAAACACCATATATTTT.

The rearrangement joins TRBV19 to TRBJ1-1; TRBD1 aligns across 9 bases. The CDR3 consists of 15 residues. CDR1 is LNHDA, CDR2 SQIVND, per germline (reference sequence). V lost 6 bases, J lost 1 base, and 6 bases stayed unmatched. Here the CDR3 DNA reads TGTGCCAGTAGGACTCCGGGACAGGGGAACACTGAAGCTTTCTTT. This codes for CASRTPGQGNTEAFF.